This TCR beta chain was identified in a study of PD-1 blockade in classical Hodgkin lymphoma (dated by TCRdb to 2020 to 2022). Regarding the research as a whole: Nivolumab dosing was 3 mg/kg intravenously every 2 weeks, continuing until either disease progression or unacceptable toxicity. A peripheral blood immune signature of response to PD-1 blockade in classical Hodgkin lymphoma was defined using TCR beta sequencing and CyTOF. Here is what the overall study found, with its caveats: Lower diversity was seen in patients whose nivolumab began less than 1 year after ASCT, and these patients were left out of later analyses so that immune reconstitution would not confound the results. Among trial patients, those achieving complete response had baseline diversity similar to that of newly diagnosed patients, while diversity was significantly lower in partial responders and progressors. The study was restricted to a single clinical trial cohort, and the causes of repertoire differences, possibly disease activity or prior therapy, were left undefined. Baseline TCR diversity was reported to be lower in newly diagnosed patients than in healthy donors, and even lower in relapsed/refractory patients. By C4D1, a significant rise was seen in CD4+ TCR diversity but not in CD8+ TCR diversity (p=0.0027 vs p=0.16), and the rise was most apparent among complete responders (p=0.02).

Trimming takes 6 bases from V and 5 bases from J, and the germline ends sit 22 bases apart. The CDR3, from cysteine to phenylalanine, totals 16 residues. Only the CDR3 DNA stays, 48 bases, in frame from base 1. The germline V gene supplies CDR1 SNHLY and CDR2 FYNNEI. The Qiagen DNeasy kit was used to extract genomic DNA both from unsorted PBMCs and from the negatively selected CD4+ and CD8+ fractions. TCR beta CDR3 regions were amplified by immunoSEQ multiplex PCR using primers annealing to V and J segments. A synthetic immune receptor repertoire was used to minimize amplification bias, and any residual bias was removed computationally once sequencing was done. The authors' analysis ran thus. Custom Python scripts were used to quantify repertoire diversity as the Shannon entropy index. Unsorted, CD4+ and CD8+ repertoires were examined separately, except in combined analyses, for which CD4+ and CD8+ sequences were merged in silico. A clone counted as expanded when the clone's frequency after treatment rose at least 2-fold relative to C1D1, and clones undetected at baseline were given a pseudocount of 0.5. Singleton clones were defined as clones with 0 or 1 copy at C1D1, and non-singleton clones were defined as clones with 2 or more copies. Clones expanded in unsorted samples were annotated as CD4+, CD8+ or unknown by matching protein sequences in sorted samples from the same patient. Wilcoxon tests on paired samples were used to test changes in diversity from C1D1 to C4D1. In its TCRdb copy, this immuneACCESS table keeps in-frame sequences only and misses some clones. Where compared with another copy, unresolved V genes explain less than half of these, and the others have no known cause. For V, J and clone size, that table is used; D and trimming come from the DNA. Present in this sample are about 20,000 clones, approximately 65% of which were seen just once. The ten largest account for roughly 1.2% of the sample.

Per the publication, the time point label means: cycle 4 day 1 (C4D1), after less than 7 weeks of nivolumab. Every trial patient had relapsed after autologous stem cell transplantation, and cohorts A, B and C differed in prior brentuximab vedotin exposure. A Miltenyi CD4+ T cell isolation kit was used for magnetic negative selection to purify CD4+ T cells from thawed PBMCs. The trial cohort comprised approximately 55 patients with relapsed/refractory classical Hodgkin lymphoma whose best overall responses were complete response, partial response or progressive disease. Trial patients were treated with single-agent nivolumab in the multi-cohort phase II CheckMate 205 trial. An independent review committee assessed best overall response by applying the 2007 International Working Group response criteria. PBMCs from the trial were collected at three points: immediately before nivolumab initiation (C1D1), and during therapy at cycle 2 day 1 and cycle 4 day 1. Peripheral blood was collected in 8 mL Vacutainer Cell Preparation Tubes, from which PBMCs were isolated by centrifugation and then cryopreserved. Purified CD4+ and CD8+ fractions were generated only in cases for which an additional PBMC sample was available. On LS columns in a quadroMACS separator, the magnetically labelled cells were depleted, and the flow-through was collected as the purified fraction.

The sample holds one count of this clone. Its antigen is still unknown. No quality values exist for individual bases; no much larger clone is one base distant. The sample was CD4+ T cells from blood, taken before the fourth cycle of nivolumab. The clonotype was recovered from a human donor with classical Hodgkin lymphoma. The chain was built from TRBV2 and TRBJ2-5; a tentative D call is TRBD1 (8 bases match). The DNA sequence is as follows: TGTGCCAGCAGGGCGACAGGGGTCGGGGGGCCGGAGACCCAGTACTTC. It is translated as CASRATGVGGPETQYF.